In this sample, the clone carrying this T cell receptor beta chain turned up many times. Its antigen is not known. Trimming pared 3 bases from V and 0 bases from J, leaving 8 bases between. This CDR3 has 14 residues. This specimen belongs to a study of T-cell memory formation after mild COVID-19. TCRdb re-called the 5' RACE reads through MiXCR, storing one row per CDR3 protein. This sample has about 290,000 distinct CDR3 sequences; approximately 16% occur once, and the top ten carry more than 20%. Study-wide results and limits: Whereas later expanders leaned CD4+, clones contracting day 15 to 85 showed a balanced CD4/CD8 makeup.

Sequencing was performed on PBMCs or a T cell subset sorted from them (not recorded which). The chain has TRBV12-3 or TRBV12-4 and TRBJ1-1; unclear D gene. This TCR derives from a man younger than 35 who had mild COVID-19 (a few samples of this study predate the infection). Cell type and time point are not known. CDR3 residues: CASSFLKMNTEAFF. The CDR3 coding sequence is TGTGCCAGCAGTTTTCTTAAAATGAACACTGAAGCTTTCTTT.